This TCR beta chain was captured in a study of CD8 T cells in Susac syndrome. CDR1 and CDR2 (germline): MNHEY, SMNVEV (reference sequence). CDR3 length: 15 residues. After removal of 6 bases from V and 4 bases from J, the junction contained 10 bases not matched to a gene. Reverse transcription used about 0.45 to 1 ug RNA and random hexamers. TCRdb ran MiXCR on the immunoSEQ multiplex PCR reads and lists one entry per CDR3 protein. The table lists 330,000 or so distinct CDR3 sequences, 85% of them singletons, with approximately 0.2% in the top ten. V and J are TRBV27 and TRBJ2-7, with 9 bases lining up with TRBD1. The clonotype was recovered from a human donor with multiple sclerosis. Input material: CD8+ T cells from PBMCs. The CDR3 loop reads CASSQLRDRVYEQYF. As DNA, the CDR3 is TGTGCCAGCAGCCAACTCCGGGACAGGGTATACGAGCAGTACTTC.